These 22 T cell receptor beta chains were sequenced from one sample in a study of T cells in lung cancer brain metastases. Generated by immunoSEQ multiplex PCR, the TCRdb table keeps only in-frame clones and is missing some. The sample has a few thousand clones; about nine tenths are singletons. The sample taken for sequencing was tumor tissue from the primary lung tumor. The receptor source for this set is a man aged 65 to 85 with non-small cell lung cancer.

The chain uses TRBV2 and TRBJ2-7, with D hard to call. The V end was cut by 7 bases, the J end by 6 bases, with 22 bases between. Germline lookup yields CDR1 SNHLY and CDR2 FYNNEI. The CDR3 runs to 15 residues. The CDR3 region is CASTPGRTLPGEQYF. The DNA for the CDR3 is TGTGCCAGCACCCCGGGCCGCACGCTACCTGGCGAGCAGTACTTC. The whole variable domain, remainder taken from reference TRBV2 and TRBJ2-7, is EPEVTQTPSHQVTQMGQEVILRCVPISNHLYFYWYRQILGQKVEFLVSFYNNEISEKSEIFDDQFSVERPDGSNFTLKIRSTKLEDSAMYFCASTPGRTLPGEQYFGPGTRLTVT.

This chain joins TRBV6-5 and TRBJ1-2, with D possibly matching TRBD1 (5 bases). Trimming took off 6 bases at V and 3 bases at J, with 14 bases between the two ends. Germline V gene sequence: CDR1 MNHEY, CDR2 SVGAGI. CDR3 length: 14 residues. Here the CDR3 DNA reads TGTGCCAGCAGGGGGTTCTTACAGGACTATGGCTACACCTTC. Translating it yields CASRGFLQDYGYTF.

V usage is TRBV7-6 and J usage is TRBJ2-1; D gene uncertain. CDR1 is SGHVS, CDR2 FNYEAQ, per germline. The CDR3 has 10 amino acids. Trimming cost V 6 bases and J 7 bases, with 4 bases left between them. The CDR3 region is CASRSNEQFF. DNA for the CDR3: TGTGCCAGCAGGTCTAATGAGCAGTTCTTC.

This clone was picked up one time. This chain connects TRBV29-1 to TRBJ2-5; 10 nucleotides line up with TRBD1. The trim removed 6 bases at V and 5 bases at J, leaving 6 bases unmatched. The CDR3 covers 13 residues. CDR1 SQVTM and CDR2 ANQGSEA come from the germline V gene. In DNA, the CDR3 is TGCAGCGTGATGACAGGGGGCTTGGAGACCCAGTACTTC. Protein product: CSVMTGGLETQYF.

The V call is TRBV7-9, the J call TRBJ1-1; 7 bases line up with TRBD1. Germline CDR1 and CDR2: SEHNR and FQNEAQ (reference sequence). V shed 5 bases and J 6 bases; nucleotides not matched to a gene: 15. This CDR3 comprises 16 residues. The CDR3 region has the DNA TGTGCCAGCAGCATCCAGGGGACAGCATCTGTCTCTGAAGCTTTCTTT. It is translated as CASSIQGTASVSEAFF.

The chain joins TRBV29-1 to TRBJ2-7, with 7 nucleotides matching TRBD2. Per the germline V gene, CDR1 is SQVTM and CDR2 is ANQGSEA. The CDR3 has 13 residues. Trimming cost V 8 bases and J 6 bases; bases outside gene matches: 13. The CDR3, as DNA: TGCAGCTTCCAGCGGGGACCGGTTTCCGAGCAGTACTTC. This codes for CSFQRGPVSEQYF.

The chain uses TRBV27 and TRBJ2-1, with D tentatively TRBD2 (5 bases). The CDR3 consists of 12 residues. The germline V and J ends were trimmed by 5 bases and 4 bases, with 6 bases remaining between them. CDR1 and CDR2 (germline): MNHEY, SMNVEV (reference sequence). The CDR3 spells CASSPGYNEQFF. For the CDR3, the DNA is TGTGCCAGCAGTCCGGGGTACAATGAGCAGTTCTTC.

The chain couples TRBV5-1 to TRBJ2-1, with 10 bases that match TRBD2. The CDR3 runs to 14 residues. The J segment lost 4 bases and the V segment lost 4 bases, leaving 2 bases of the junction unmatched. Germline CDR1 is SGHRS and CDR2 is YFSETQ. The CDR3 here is CASSASGSYNEQFF. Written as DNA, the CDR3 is TGCGCCAGCAGCGCTAGCGGGAGTTACAATGAGCAGTTCTTC.

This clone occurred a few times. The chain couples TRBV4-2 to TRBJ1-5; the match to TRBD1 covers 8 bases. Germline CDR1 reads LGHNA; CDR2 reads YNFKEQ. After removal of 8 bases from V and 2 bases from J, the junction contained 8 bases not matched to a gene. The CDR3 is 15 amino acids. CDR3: CASATGGQGNQPQHF. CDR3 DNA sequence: TGTGCCAGCGCCACAGGGGGACAGGGCAATCAGCCCCAGCATTTT.

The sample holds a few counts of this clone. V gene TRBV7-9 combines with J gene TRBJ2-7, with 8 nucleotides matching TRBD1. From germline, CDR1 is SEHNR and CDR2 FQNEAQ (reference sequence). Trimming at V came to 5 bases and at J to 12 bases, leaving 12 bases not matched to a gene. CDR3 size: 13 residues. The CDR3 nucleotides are TGTGCCAGCAGCCCGACACCAGGGGGCGCAGGGTACTTC. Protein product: CASSPTPGGAGYF.

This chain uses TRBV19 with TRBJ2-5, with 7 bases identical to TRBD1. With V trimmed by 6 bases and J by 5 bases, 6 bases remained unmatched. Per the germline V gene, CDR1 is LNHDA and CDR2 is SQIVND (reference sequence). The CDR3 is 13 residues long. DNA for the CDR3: TGTGCCAGTAGGTGGCAGGGGGATGAGACCCAGTACTTC. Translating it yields CASRWQGDETQYF. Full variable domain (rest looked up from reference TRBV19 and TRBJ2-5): DGGITQSPKYLFRKEGQNVTLSCEQNLNHDAMYWYRQDPGQGLRLIYYSQIVNDFQKGDIAEGYSVSREKKESFPLTVTSAQKNPTAFYLCASRWQGDETQYFGPGTRLLVL.

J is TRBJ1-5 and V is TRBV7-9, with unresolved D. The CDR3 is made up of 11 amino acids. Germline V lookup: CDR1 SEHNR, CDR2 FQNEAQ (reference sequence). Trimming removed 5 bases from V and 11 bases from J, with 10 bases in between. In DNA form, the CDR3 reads TGTGCCAGCAGCCTCGGGGAGTCCCAGCATTTT. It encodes CASSLGESQHF.

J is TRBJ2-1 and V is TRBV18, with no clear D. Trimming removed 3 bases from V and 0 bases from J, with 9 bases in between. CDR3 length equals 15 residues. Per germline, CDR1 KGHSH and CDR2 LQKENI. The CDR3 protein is CASSPESSSYNEQFF. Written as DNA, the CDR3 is TGTGCCAGCTCACCTGAGAGTAGCTCCTACAATGAGCAGTTCTTC.

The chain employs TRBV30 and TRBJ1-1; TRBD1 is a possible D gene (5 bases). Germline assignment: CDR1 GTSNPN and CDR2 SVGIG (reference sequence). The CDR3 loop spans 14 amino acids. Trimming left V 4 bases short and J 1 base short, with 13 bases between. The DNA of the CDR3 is TGTGCCTGGACTCCCGGGACCAGGAACACTGAAGCTTTCTTT. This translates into CAWTPGTRNTEAFF.

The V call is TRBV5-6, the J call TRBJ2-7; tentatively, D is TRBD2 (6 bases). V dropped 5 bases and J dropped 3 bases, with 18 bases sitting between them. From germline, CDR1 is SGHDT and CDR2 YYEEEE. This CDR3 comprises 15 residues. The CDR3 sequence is CASRETGTGVYEQYF. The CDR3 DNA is TGTGCCAGCAGGGAAACCGGGACGGGAGTCTACGAGCAGTACTTC.

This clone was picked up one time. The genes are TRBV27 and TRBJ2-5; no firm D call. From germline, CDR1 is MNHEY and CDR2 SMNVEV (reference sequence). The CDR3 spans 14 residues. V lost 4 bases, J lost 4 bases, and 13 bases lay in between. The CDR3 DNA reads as TGTGCCAGCAGTTCCCTCGGAGTCAGAGAGACCCAGTACTTC. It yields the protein CASSSLGVRETQYF.

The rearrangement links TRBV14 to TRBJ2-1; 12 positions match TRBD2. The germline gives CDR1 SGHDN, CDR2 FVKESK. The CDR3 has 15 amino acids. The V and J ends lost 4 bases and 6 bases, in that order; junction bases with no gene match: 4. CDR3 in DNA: TGTGCCAGCAGCCTCGGACTAGCGGGGACCAATGAGCAGTTCTTC. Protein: CASSLGLAGTNEQFF.

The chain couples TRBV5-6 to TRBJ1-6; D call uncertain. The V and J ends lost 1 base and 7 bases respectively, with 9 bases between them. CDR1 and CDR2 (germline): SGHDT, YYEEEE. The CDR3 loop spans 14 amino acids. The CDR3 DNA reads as TGTGCCAGCAGCTTGAGTTGGCAGAATTCACCCCTCCACTTT. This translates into CASSLSWQNSPLHF.

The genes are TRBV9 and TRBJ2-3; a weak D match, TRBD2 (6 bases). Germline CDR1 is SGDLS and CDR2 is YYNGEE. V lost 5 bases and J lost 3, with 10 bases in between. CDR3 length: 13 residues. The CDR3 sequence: CASSDSGTDTQYF. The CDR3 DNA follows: TGTGCCAGCAGTGATAGCGGAACAGATACGCAGTATTTT.

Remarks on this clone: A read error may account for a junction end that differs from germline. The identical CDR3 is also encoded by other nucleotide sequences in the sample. CDR3 amino acids: CSVASGSYGYTF. In DNA form, the CDR3 reads TGTAGCGTTGCGTCAGGGTCCTATGGCTACACCTTC. The gene calls are TRBV29-1 and TRBJ1-2, with D possibly being TRBD1 (5 bases). The CDR3 runs to 12 residues. Germline lookup yields CDR1 SQVTM and CDR2 ANQGSEA.

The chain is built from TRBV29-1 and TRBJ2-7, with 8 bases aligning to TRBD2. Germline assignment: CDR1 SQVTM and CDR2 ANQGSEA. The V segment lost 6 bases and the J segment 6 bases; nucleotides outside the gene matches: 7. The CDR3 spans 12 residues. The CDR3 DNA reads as TGCAGCGTCACGGGAGGGGTTGGCGAGCAGTACTTC. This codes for CSVTGGVGEQYF.

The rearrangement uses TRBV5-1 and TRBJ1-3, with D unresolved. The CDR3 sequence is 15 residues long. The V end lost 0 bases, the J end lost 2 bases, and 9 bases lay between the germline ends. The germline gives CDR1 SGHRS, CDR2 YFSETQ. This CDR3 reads CASSLDGSTGNTIYF. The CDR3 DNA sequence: TGCGCCAGCAGCTTGGATGGGAGCACTGGAAACACCATATATTTT.